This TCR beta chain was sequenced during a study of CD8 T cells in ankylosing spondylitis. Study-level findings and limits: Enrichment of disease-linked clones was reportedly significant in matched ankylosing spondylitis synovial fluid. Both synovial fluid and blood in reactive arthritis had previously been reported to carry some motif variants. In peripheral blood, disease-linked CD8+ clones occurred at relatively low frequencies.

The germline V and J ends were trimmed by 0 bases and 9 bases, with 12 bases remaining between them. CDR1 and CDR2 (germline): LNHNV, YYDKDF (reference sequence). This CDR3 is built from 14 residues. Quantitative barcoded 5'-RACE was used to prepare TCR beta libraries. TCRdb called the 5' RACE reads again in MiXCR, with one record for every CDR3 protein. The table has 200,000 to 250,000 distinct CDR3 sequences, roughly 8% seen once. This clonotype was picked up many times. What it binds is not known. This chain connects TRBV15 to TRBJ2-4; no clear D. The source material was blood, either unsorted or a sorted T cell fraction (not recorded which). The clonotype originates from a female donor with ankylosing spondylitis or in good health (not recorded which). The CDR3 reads CATSRDSERGIQYF. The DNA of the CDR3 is TGTGCCACCAGCAGAGATAGTGAACGAGGCATTCAGTACTTC.